This entry lists 6 T cell receptor beta chains sequenced from one sample in a study of Ad26.COV2.S vaccination and SARS-CoV-2 variants. The table came from immunoSEQ multiplex PCR; TCRdb's copy has only in-frame clones and leaves some out. The profile shows 430,000 or so clones, about nine tenths of them singletons. Treatment: approximately 18 received Ad26.COV2.S at low or high dose, single or two shots; about 5 received placebo; per-sample allocation not given. Collection of samples fell on day 63 after the first vaccine or placebo injection. The specimen comprised peripheral blood, sampled in a trial of Ad26.COV2.S vaccine versus placebo. The source is a person between 18 and 65 years old who received the Ad26.COV2.S COVID-19 vaccine or a placebo.

The sample holds one count of this clone. The V and J genes are TRBV5-8 and TRBJ2-7; D is ambiguous. CDR3 length: 15 residues. CDR1 and CDR2 (germline): SGHTS, YDEGEE. Trimming shortened V by 1 base and J by 3 bases, and 14 bases separated the two germline ends. This CDR3 is CASSLNARRVYEQYF. CDR3 nucleotide sequence: TGTGCCAGCAGCTTGAACGCTAGGAGAGTCTACGAGCAGTACTTC.

V gene TRBV3-1 (or the pseudogene TRBV3-2) combines with J gene TRBJ2-1; D is undetermined. The CDR3 contains 15 residues. Trimming stripped 1 base from V and 4 bases from J, with 11 bases between. CDR1 is LGHDT, CDR2 YNNKEL, per germline (reference sequence). Here the CDR3 DNA reads TGTGCCAGCAGCCAAGCCCAGGACCGTTACAATGAGCAGTTCTTC. Protein product: CASSQAQDRYNEQFF.

V gene TRBV6-5 combines with J gene TRBJ2-7; D uncertain. The CDR3 has 13 residues. The ends were cut back, 8 bases at V and 3 bases at J, with 14 bases in the middle. The germline V gene has CDR1 MNHEY and CDR2 SVGAGI. CDR3 amino acids: CASSKGSDYEQYF. DNA of the CDR3: TGTGCCAGCTCAAAGGGCTCGGACTACGAGCAGTACTTC.

The rearrangement links TRBV4-1 to TRBJ1-4, with D perhaps TRBD1 (6 bases). Germline V CDR1 and CDR2: MGHRA, YSYEKL. This CDR3 has 18 amino acids. V lost 0 bases to trimming and J lost 0 bases, with 14 bases between them. CDR3 in amino acids: CASSQDRGRSATNEKLFF. CDR3 nucleotides: TGCGCCAGCAGCCAAGACAGGGGCCGATCTGCAACTAATGAAAAACTGTTTTTT.

The chain uses TRBV27 and TRBJ1-1; possibly TRBD1 for D (5 bases). The CDR3 totals 13 residues. The germline gives CDR1 MNHEY, CDR2 SMNVEV (reference sequence). V lost 3 bases to trimming and J lost 8 bases, with 13 bases between them. CDR3 sequence reads: CASSFLRGSEAFF. In DNA form, the CDR3 reads TGTGCCAGCAGTTTCCTTCGGGGGAGCGAAGCTTTCTTT.

The chain joins TRBV27 to TRBJ2-7, with D possibly being TRBD1 or TRBD2 (5 bases each). CDR1 MNHEY and CDR2 SMNVEV come from the germline V gene (reference sequence). CDR3 length: 14 residues. V lost 5 bases to trimming and J lost 3 bases, with 14 bases between them. The DNA of the CDR3 is TGTGCCAGCAGTCCTCCGGGACCAATCTACGAGCAGTACTTC. Amino acid sequence: CASSPPGPIYEQYF.